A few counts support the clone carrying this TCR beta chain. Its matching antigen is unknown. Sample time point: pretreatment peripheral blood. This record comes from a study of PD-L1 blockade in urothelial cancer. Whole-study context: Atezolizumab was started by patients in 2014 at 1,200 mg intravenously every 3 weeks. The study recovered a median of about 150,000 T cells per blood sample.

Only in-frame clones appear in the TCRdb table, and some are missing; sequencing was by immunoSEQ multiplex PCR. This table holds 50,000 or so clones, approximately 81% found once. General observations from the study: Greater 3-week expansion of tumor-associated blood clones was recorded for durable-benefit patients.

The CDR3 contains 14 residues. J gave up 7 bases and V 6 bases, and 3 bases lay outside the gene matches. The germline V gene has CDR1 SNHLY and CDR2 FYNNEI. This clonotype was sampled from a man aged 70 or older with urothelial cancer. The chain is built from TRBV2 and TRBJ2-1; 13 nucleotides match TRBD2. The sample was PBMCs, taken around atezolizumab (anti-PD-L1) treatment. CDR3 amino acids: CASRVGLAGNEQFF. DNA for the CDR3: TGTGCCAGCAGAGTGGGACTAGCGGGGAATGAGCAGTTCTTC.